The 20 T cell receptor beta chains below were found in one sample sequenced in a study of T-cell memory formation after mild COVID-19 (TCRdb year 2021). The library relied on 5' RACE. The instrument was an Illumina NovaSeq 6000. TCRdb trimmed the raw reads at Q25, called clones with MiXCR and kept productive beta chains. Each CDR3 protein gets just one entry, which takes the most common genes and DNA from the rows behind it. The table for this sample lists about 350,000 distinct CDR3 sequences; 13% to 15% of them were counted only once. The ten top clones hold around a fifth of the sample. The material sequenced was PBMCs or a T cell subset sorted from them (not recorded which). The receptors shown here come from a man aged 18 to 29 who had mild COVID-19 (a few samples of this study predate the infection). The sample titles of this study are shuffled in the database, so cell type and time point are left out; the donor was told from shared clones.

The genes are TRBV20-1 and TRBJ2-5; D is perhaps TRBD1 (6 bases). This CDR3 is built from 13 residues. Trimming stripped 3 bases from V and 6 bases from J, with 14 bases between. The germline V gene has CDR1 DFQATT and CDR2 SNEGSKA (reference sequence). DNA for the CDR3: TGCAGTGCTAGCTTAAACAGGGATCAGACCCAGTACTTC. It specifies CSASLNRDQTQYF.

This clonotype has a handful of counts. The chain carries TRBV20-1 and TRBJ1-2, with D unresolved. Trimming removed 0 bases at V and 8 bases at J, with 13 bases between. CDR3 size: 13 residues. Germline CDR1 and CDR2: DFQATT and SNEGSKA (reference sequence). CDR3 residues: CSAREGPLRGYTF. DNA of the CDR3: TGCAGTGCTAGAGAAGGGCCCCTTCGGGGCTACACCTTC.

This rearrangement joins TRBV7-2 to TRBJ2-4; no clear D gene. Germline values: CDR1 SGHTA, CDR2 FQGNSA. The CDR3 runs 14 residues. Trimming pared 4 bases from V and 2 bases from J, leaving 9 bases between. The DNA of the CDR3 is TGTGCCAGCAGCTCTATCGCGTCCAAAAACATTCAGTACTTC. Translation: CASSSIASKNIQYF.

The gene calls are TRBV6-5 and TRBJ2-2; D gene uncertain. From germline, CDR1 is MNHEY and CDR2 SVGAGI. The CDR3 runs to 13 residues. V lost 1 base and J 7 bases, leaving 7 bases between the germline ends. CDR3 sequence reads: CASSYLPGGELFF. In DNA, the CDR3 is TGTGCCAGCAGTTACTTGCCGGGCGGGGAGCTGTTTTTT.

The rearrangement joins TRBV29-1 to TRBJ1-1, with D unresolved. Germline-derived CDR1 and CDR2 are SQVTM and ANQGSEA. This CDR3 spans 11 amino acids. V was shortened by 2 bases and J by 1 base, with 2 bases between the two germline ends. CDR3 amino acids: CSVEPNTEAFF. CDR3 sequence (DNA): TGCAGCGTTGAACCGAACACTGAAGCTTTCTTT.

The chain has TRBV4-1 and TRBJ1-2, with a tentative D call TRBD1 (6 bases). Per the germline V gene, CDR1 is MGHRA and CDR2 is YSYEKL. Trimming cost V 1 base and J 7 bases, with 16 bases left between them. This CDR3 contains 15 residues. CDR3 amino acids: CASSQVGGQNSGYTF. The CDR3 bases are TGCGCCAGCAGCCAAGTGGGGGGACAAAATAGTGGCTACACCTTC.

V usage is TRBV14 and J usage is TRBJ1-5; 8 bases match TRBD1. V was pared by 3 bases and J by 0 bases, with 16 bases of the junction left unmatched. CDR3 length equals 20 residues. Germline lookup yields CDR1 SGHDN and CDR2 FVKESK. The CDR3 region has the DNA TGTGCCAGCAGCCACAGACGCGTCAGGGGGCGCCGGGGTAGCAATCAGCCCCAGCATTTT. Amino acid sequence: CASSHRRVRGRRGSNQPQHF.

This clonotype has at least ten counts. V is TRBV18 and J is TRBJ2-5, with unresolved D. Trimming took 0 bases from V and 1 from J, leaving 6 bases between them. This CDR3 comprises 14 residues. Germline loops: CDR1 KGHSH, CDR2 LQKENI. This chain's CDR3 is CASSPPMPQETQYF. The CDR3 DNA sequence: TGTGCCAGCTCACCACCGATGCCCCAAGAGACCCAGTACTTC.

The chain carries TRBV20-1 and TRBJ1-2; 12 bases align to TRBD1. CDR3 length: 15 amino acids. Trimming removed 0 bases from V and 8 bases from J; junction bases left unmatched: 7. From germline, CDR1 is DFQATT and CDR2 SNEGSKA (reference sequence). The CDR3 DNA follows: TGCAGTGCTAGAGATCCGGGACAGGGGGCGGACGGCTACACCTTC. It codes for CSARDPGQGADGYTF.

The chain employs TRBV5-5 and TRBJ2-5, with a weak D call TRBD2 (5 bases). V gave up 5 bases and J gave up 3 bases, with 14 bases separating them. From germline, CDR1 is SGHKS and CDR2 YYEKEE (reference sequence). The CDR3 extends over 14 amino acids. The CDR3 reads CASRSIRGKETQYF. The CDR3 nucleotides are TGTGCCAGCAGGTCTATTCGGGGAAAAGAGACCCAGTACTTC.

The DNA for the CDR3 is TGTGCCAGCAGCCCCCCCGCCAGGGGAACCGGGGAGCTGTTTTTT. It codes for CASSPPARGTGELFF. V and J are TRBV7-2 and TRBJ2-2; D might be TRBD1 (6 bases). CDR3 length equals 15 residues. Trimming pared 5 bases from V and 5 bases from J, leaving 15 bases between. Germline loops: CDR1 SGHTA, CDR2 FQGNSA.

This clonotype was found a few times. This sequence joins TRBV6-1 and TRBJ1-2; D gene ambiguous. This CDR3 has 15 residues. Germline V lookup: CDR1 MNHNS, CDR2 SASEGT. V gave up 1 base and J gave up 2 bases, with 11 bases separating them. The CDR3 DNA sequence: TGTGCCAGCAGTGAAGGTGGCAGCTTCAACTATGGCTACACCTTC. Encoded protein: CASSEGGSFNYGYTF.

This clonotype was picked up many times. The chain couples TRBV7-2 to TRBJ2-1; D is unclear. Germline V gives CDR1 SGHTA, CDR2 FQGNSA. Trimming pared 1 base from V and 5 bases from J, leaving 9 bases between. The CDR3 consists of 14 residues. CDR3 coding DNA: TGTGCCAGCAGCTTAGTCTCCAGACACAATGAGCAGTTCTTC. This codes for CASSLVSRHNEQFF.

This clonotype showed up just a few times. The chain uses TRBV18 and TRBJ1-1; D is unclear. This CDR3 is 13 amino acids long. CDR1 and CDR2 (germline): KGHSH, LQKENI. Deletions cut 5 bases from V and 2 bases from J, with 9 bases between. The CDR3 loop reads CASSYDLNTEAFF. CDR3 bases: TGTGCCAGCTCATACGACCTTAACACTGAAGCTTTCTTT. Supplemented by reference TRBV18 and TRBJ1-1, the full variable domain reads NAGVMQNPRHLVRRRGQEARLRCSPMKGHSHVYWYRQLPEEGLKFMVYLQKENIIDESGMPKERFSAEFPKEGPSILRIQQVVRGDSAAYFCASSYDLNTEAFFGQGTRLTVV.

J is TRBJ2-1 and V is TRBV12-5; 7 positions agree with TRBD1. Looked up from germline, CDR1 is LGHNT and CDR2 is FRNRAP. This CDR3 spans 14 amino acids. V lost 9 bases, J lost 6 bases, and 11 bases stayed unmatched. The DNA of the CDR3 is TGTGCTAGCTCCCAGGGGGTAGGGGTCAATGAGCAGTTCTTC. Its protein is CASSQGVGVNEQFF.

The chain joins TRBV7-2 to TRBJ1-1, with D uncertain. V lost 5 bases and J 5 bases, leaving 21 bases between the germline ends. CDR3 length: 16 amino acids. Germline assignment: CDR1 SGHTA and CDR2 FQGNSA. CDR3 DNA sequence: TGTGCCAGCAGCCCCGCCGCTCTCCGGGGAGGAACTGAAGCTTTCTTT. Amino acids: CASSPAALRGGTEAFF.

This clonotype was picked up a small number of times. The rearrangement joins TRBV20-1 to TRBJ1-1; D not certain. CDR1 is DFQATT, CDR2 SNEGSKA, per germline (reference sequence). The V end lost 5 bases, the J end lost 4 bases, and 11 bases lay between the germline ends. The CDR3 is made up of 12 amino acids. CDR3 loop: CSALPPGTEAFF. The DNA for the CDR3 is TGCAGTGCTCTCCCTCCGGGCACTGAAGCTTTCTTT.

The CDR3 bases are TGTGCCAGCAGCATTAGTTGGAACACTGAAGCTTTCTTT. Translating it yields CASSISWNTEAFF. This chain uses TRBV7-2 with TRBJ1-1; no clear D. The CDR3 runs to 13 residues. V was cut by 5 bases and J by 1 base, with 8 bases left in between. Looked up from germline, CDR1 is SGHTA and CDR2 is FQGNSA.

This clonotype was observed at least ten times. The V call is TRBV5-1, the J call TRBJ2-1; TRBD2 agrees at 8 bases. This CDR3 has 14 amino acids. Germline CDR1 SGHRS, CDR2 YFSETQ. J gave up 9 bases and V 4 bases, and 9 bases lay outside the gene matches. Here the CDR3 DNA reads TGCGCCAGCAGCGAGGGAGCGGGGGCAGTTGAGCAGTTCTTC. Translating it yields CASSEGAGAVEQFF.

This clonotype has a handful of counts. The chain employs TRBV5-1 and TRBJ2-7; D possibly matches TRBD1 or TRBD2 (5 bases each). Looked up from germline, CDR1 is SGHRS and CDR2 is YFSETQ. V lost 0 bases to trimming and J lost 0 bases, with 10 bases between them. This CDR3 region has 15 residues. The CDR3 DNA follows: TGCGCCAGCAGCTTGGCCTGGGGGAACTCCTACGAGCAGTACGTC. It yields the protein CASSLAWGNSYEQYV.